The source of this T cell receptor (beta chain) is a study of blood T cell repertoires in COVID-19. As for the study in general: From the United States, Italy and Spain came samples of acute and convalescent COVID-19. T cells, B-cell-depleted T cells, or PBMCs supplied cDNA or gDNA.

With 3 bases removed from V and 3 bases from J, the gap between germline ends came to 15 bases. CDR1 is MGHDK and CDR2 is SYGVNS in the germline V gene. The CDR3 sequence is 16 residues long. In the original processing: Reference gene primer amplification in the assay estimated nucleated cell counts. Profiled with immunoSEQ multiplex PCR; TCRdb holds only in-frame clones, not every one. V, J and clone size were drawn from that table, and D and trimming were deduced from the DNA. The repertoire holds 300,000 or so clones, with roughly 90% as singletons. This clone was counted between two and nine times.

This sequence originates from a man younger than 30 who had recovered from COVID-19. V gene TRBV25-1 combines with J gene TRBJ1-5; D might be TRBD1 (6 bases). The material sequenced was peripheral blood. The CDR3 is CASSDRTGTANQPQHF. Written as DNA, the CDR3 is TGTGCCAGCAGTGATCGTACAGGGACGGCCAATCAGCCCCAGCATTTT.